This T cell receptor beta chain stems from a study of CD8+CD57+ T cells in acquired aplastic anemia. At the level of the study: Across the sorted CD4+ and CD8+ cells, DNA amounts averaged approximately 3 ug. Study-wide findings and caveats: Between patients and controls, CD8+ Simpson's diversity did not vary significantly.

The CDR3 has 16 amino acids. In germline, CDR1 is MGHDK, CDR2 SYGVNS. The V gene lost 5 bases and the J gene lost 1 base, with 16 bases spanning the gap. Template material for TCR beta VDJ and CDR3 profiling consisted of genomic DNA. MiXCR, applied by TCRdb to the reads, yields one record per CDR3 protein. The data hold 80,000 or so distinct CDR3 sequences, with under 50% observed a single time. A word on this clonotype: Its antigen is undetermined.

The chain joins TRBV25-1 to TRBJ2-3, with a possible D match to TRBD2 (7 bases). This sequence was found in a human donor in good health, serving as a control. Input material: sorted CD4+, CD8+, or CD8+CD57+ T cells (not recorded which) from PBMCs. The CDR3 protein is CASSLYAGAGTDTQYF. The CDR3 DNA follows: TGTGCCAGCAGTCTTTACGCGGGGGCGGGCACAGATACGCAGTATTTT.